This TCR beta chain appears in the sequencing data of a study of cytomegalovirus exposure and HLA in healthy donors. Study at large: From donors who were HLA-typed, an early data release held around 80 million unique TCRs.

13 Jbeta primers and 60 Vbeta primers were used for the PCR. Clones were sequenced by immunoSEQ multiplex PCR, and TCRdb holds only the in-frame ones, with some missing. This table holds more than 200,000 clones, around 80% found once. This TCR was sampled from a girl aged 2 to 10 in good health and CMV-seronegative. Sequenced input: PBMCs.

CDR3 loop: CASSIIRESTEAFF. The CDR3 nucleotides read TGTGCCAGTAGTATTATCAGGGAAAGCACTGAAGCTTTCTTT. V gene TRBV19 combines with J gene TRBJ1-1, with D perhaps matching TRBD1 (5 bases). There are 14 residues in the CDR3. Looked up from germline, CDR1 is LNHDA and CDR2 is SQIVND (reference sequence). The V and J ends lost 3 bases and 4 bases respectively, with 12 bases between them.